These 2 T cell receptor beta chains share one sample of origin, sequenced in a study of T-cell reconstitution after alpha-beta-depleted transplantation in children. For TCRbeta, the library was prepared with unique molecular identifiers. One entry per CDR3 protein, called by TCRdb with MiXCR from the PCR reads. Found here are 350,000 to 500,000 distinct CDR3 sequences, around 46% of them singletons; the top ten hold approximately 25%. Sequencing was performed on PBMCs, taken before TCRalphabeta/CD19-depleted stem cell transplant. The receptor set was obtained from a girl under 10 years old with aplastic anemia, due to receive a stem cell transplant.

The V call is TRBV10-3, the J call TRBJ2-7, with 8 bases matching TRBD1. The V gene's germline CDR1 is ENHRY and CDR2 SYGVKD. V shed 4 bases, J shed 2 bases, and the junction held 16 bases outside the gene matches. CDR3 length: 18 residues. The CDR3 nucleotides are TGTGCCATCAGTGGGGTCAATGCGGGACAGGCCCCCACCTACGAGCAGTACTTC. The encoded protein is CAISGVNAGQAPTYEQYF.

This clonotype appeared a few times. The chain joins TRBV20-1 to TRBJ2-7, with 13 bases aligning to TRBD2. From germline, CDR1 is DFQATT and CDR2 SNEGSKA (reference sequence). The CDR3 spans 14 residues. V shed 5 bases and J 1 base; nucleotides not matched to a gene: 2. For the CDR3, the DNA is TGCAGTGCTGTGGGACTAGCGGGATCCTACGAGCAGTACTTC. Its protein is CSAVGLAGSYEQYF.